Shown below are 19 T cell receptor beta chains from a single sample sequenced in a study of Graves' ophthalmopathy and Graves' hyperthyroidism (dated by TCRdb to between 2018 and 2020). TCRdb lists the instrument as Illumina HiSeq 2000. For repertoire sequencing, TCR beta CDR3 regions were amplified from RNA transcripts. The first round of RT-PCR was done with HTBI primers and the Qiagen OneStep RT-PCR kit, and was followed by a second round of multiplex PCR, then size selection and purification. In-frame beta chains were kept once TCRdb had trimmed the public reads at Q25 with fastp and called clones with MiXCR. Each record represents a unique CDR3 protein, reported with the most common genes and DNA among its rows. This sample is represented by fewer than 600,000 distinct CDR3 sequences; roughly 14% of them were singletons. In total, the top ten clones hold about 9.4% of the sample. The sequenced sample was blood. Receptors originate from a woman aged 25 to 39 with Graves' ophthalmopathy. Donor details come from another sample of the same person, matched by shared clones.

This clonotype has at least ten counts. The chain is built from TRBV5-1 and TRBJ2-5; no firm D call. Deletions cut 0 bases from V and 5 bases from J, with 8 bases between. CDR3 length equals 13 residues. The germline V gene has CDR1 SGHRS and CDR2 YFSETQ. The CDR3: CASSLEGRETQYF. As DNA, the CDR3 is TGCGCCAGCAGCTTGGAAGGACGGGAGACCCAGTACTTC. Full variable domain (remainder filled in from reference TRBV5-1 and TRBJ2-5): KAGVTQTPRYLIKTRGQQVTLSCSPISGHRSVSWYQQTPGQGLQFLFEYFSETQRNKGNFPGRFSGRQFSNSRSEMNVSTLELGDSALYLCASSLEGRETQYFGPGTRLLVL.

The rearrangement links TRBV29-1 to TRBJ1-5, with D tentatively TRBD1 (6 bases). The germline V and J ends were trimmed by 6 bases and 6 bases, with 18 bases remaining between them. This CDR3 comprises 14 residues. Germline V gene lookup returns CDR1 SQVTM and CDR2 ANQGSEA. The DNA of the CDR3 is TGCAGCGTGGGAGACAGTCTACAGGGTCAGCCCCAGCATTTT. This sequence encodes CSVGDSLQGQPQHF.

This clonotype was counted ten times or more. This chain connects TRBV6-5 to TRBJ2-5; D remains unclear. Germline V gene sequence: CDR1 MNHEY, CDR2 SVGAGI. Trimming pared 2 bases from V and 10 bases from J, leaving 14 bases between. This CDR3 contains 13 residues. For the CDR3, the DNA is TGTGCCAGCAGTTACGGCGGCAGTATGGGCCAGTACTTC. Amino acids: CASSYGGSMGQYF.

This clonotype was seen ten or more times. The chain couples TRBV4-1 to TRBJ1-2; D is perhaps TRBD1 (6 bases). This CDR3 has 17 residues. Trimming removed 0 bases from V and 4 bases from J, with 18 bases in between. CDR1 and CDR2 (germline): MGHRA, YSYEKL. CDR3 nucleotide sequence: TGCGCCAGCAGCCAAGAATGGACAGAGACTTTGGTCTATGGCTACACCTTC. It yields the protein CASSQEWTETLVYGYTF.

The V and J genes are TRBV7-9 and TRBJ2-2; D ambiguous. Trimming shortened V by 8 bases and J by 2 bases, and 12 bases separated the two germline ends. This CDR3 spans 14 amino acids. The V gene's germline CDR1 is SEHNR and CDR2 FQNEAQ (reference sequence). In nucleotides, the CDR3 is TGTGCCAGCCACCCACTGCCAAACACCGGGGAGCTGTTTTTT. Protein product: CASHPLPNTGELFF.

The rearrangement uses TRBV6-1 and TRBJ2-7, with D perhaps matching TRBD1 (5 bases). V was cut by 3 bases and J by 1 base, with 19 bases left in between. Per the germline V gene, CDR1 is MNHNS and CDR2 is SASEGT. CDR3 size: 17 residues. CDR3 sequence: CASSDGPYRTPSYEQYF. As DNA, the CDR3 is TGTGCCAGCAGTGATGGACCCTACAGGACACCTTCCTACGAGCAGTACTTC.

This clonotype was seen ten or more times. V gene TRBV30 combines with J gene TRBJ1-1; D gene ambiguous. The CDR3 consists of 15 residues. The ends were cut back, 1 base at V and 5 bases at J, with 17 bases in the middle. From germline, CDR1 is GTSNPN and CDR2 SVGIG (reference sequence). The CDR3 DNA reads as TGTGCCTGGAGTGGGTTCGCATTAGGGAAGACTGAAGCTTTCTTT. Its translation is CAWSGFALGKTEAFF.

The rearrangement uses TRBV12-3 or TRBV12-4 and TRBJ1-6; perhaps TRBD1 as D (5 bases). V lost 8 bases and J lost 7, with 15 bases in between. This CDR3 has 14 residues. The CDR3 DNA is TGTGCCAGCCGTTCCGGGACGGCAAATTCACCCCTCCACTTT. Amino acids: CASRSGTANSPLHF.

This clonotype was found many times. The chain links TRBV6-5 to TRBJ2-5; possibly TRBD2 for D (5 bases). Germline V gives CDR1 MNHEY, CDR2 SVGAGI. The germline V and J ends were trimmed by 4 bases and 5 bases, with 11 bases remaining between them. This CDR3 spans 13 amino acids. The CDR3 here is CASSSLSGETQYF. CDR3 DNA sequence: TGTGCCAGCAGTTCCCTTTCGGGGGAGACCCAGTACTTC.

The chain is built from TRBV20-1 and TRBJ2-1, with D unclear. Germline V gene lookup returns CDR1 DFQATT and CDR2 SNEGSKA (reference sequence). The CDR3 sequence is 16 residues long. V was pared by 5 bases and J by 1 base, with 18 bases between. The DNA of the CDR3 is TGCAGTGCTCTAACAGAAGGCGGACCTTCCTACAATGAGCAGTTCTTC. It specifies CSALTEGGPSYNEQFF.

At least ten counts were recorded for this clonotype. The CDR3 nucleotides read TGTGCCAGCACTCTCAGGAGATTCGTCTCCTCACCCCTCCACTTT. Protein sequence: CASTLRRFVSSPLHF. This chain joins TRBV27 and TRBJ1-6; D call uncertain. The CDR3 is 15 residues long. CDR1 is MNHEY and CDR2 is SMNVEV in the germline V gene (reference sequence). Trimming pared 7 bases from V and 10 bases from J, leaving 20 bases between.

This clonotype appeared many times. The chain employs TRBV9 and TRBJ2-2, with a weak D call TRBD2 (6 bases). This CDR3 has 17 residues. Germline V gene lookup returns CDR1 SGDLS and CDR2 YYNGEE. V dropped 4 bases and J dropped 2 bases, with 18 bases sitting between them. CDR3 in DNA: TGTGCCAGCAGCCCCCATGTCGGGGGTGGAAACACCGGGGAGCTGTTTTTT. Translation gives CASSPHVGGGNTGELFF.

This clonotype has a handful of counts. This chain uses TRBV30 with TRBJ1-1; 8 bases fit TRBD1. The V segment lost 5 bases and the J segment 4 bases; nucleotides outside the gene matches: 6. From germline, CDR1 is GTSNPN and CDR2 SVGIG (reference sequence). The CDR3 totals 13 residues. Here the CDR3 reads CAWDPTGVTEAFF. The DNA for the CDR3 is TGTGCCTGGGATCCGACAGGGGTCACTGAAGCTTTCTTT. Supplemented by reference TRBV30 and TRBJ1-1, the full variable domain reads SQTIHQWPATLVQPVGSPLSLECTVEGTSNPNLYWYRQAAGRGLQLLFYSVGIGQISSEVPQNLSASRPQDRQFILSSKKLLLSDSGFYLCAWDPTGVTEAFFGQGTRLTVV.

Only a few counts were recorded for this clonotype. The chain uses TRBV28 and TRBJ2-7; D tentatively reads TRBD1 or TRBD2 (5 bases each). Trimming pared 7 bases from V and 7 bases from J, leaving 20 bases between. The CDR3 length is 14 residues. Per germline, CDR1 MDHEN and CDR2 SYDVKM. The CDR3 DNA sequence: TGTGCCAGCACCCCGGACCCCGAGGGGCGGGAGCAGTACTTC. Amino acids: CASTPDPEGREQYF.

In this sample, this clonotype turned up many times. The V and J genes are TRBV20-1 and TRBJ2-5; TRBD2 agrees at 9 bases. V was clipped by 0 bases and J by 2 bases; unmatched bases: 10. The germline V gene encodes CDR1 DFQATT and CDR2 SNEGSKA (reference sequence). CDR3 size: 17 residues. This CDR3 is CSARDPASGTNQETQYF. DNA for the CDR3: TGCAGTGCTAGAGATCCGGCTAGCGGGACCAATCAAGAGACCCAGTACTTC.

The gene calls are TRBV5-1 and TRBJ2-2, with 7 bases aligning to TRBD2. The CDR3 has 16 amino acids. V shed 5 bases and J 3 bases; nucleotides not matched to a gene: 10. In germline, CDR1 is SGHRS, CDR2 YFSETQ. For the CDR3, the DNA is TGCGCCAGCAGATCTCCGGGGGGAACGGACACCGGGGAGCTGTTTTTT. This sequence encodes CASRSPGGTDTGELFF.

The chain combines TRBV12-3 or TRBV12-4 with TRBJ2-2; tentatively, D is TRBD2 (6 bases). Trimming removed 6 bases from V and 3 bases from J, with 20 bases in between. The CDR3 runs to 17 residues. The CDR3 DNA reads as TGTGCCAGCAGGGTTAGCGGAAGAAGAATCTACACCGGGGAGCTGTTTTTT. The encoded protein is CASRVSGRRIYTGELFF.

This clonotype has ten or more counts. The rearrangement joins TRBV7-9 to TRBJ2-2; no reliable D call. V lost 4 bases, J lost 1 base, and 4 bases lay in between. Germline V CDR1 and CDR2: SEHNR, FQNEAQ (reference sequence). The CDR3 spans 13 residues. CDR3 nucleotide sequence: TGTGCCAGCAGCTATCAGAACACCGGGGAGCTGTTTTTT. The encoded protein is CASSYQNTGELFF.

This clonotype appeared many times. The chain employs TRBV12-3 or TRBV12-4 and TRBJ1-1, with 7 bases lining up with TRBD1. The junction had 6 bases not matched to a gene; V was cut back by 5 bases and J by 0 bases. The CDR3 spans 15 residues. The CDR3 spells CASSGTARMNTEAFF. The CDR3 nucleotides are TGTGCCAGCAGTGGGACAGCCCGCATGAACACTGAAGCTTTCTTT.